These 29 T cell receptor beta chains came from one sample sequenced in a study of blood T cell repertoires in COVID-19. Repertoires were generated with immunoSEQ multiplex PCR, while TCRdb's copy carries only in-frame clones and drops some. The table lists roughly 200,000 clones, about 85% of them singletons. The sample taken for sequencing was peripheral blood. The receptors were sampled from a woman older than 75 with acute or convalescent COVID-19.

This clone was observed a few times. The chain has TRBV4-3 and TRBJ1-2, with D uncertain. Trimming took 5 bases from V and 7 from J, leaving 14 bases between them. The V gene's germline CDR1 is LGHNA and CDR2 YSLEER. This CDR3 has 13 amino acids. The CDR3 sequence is CASSSGVGGGYTF. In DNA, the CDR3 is TGCGCCAGCAGCTCTGGAGTCGGTGGTGGCTACACCTTC.

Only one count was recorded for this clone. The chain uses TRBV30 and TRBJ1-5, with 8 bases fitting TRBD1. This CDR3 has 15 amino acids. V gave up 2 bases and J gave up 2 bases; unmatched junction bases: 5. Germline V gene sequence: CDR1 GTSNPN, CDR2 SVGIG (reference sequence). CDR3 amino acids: CAWSLDRGGNQPQHF. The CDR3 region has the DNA TGTGCCTGGAGTTTAGACAGGGGAGGCAATCAGCCCCAGCATTTT.

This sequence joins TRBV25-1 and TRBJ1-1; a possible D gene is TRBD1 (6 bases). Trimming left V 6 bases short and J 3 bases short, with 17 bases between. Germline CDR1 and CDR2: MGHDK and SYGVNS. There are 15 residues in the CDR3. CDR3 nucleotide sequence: TGTGCCAGCAGGGGGAGGGGGGCGCATCACACTGAAGCTTTCTTT. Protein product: CASRGRGAHHTEAFF. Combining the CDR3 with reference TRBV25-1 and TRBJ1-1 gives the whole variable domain EADIYQTPRYLVIGTGKKITLECSQTMGHDKMYWYQQDPGMELHLIHYSYGVNSTEKGDLSSESTVSRIRTEHFPLTLESARPSHTSQYLCASRGRGAHHTEAFFGQGTRLTVV.

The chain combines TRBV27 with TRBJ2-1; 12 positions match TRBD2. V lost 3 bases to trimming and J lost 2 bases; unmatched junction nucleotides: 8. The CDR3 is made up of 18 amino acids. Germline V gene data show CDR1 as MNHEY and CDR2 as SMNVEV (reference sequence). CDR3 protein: CASSLRTSGALPYNEQFF. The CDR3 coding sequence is TGTGCCAGCAGTTTGAGGACTAGCGGGGCCCTTCCCTACAATGAGCAGTTCTTC.

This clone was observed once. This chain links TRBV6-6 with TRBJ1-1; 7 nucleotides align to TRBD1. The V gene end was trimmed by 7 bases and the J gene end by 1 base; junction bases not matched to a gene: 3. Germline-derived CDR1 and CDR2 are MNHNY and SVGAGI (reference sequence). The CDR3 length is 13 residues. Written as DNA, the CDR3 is TGTGCCAGCACAGGGACAGAGAACACTGAAGCTTTCTTT. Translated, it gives CASTGTENTEAFF.

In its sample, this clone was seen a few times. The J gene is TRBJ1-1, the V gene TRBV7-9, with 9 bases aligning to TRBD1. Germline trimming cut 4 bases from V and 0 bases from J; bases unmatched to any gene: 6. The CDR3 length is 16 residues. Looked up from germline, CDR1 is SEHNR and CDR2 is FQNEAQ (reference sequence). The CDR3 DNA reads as TGTGCCAGCAGCTCGGGACAGGGCCTACTGAACACTGAAGCTTTCTTT. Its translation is CASSSGQGLLNTEAFF.

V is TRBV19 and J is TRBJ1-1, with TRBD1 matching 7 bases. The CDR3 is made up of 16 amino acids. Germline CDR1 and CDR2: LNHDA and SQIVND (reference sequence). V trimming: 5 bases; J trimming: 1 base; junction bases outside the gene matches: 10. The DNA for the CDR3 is TGTGCCAGTAGTCCTATAGGGACAGTGCGGAACACTGAAGCTTTCTTT. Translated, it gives CASSPIGTVRNTEAFF. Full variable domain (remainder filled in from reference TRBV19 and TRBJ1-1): DGGITQSPKYLFRKEGQNVTLSCEQNLNHDAMYWYRQDPGQGLRLIYYSQIVNDFQKGDIAEGYSVSREKKESFPLTVTSAQKNPTAFYLCASSPIGTVRNTEAFFGQGTRLTVV.

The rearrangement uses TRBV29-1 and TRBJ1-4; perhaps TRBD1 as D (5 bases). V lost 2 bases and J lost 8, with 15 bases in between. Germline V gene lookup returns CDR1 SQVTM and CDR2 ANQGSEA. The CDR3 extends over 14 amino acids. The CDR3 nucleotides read TGCAGCGTTGAACTGGCCTACGCAGGGGAAAAACTGTTTTTT. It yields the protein CSVELAYAGEKLFF.

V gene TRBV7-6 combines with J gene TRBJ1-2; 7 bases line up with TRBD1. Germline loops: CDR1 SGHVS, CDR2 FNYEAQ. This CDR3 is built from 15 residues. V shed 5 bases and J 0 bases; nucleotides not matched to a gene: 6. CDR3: CASSPGQEANYGYTF. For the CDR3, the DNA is TGTGCCAGCAGCCCCGGACAGGAAGCTAACTATGGCTACACCTTC.

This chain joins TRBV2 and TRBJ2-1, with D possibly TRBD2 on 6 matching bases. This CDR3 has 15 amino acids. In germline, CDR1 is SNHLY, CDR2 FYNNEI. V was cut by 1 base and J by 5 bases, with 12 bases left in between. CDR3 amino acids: CASSEGLGINNEQFF. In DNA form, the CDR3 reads TGTGCCAGCAGTGAAGGACTAGGGATTAACAATGAGCAGTTCTTC.

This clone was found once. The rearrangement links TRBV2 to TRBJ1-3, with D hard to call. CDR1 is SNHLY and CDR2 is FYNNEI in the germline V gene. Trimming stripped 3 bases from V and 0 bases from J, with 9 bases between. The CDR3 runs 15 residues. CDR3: CASSDTVDSGNTIYF. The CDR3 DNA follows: TGTGCCAGCAGTGATACGGTTGACTCTGGAAACACCATATATTTT.

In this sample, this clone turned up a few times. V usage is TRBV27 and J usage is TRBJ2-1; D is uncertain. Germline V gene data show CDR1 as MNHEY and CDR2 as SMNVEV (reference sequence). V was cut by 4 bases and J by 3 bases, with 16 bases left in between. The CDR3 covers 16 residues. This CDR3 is CASSSRRPVRYNEQFF. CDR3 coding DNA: TGTGCCAGCAGTTCCAGGCGACCAGTCCGCTACAATGAGCAGTTCTTC.

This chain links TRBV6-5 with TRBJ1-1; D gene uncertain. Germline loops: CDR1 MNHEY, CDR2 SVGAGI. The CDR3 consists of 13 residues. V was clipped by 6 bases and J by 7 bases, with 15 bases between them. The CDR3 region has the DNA TGTGCCAGCAGGCGATCTCGGGTTTTTGAAGCTTTCTTT. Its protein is CASRRSRVFEAFF.

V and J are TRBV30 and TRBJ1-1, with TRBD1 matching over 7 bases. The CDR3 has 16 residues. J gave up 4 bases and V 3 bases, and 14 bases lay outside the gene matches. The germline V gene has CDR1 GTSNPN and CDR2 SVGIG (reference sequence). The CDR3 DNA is TGTGCCTGGAGGAGGGGAACCGGACAGGCGAGCACTGAAGCTTTCTTT. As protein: CAWRRGTGQASTEAFF.

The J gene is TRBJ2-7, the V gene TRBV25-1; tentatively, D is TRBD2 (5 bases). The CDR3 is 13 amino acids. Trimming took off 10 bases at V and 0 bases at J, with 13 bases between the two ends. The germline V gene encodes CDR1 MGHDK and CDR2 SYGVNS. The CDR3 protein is CATTRAASYEQYF. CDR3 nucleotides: TGTGCCACGACGCGAGCGGCCTCCTACGAGCAGTACTTC.

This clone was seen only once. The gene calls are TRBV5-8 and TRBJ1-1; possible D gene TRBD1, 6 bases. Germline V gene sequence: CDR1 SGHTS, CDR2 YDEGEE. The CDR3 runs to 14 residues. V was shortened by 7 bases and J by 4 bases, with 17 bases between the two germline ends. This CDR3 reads CASSWGQGFTEAFF. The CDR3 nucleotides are TGTGCCAGCTCCTGGGGGCAGGGATTCACTGAAGCTTTCTTT.

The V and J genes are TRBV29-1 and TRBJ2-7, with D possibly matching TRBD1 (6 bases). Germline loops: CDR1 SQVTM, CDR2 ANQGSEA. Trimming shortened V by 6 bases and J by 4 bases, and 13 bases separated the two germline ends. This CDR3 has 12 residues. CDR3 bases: TGCAGCGTCCGCAAAACAGGGTACGAGCAGTACTTC. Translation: CSVRKTGYEQYF.

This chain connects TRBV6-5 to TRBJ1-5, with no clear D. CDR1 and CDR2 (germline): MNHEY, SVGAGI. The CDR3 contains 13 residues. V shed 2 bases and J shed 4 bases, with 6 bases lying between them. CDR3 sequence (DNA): TGTGCCAGCAGTTACGCGAGGAATCAGCCCCAGCATTTT. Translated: CASSYARNQPQHF.

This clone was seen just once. The CDR3, as DNA: TGTGCCAGCAGTTACGCGGGGGGTGTCGTGAGGACAGGCGGGGATGAGCAGTTCTTC. It encodes CASSYAGGVVRTGGDEQFF. The genes are TRBV6-2 or TRBV6-3 and TRBJ2-1, with a tentative D call TRBD2 (8 bases). The ends were cut back, 2 bases at V and 8 bases at J, with 28 bases in the middle. CDR1 MNHEY and CDR2 SVGEGT come from the germline V gene. This CDR3 comprises 19 residues.

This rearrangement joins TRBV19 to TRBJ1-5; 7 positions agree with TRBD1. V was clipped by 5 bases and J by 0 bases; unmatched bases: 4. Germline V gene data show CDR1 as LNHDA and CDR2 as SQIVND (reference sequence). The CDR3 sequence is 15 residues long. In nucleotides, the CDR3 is TGTGCCAGTAGTGTAGGACAGGTTAGCAATCAGCCCCAGCATTTT. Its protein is CASSVGQVSNQPQHF.

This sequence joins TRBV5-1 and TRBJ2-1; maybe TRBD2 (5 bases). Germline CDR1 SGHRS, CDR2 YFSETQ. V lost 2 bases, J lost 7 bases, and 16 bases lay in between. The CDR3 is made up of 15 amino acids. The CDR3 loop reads CASSFRGIGENEQFF. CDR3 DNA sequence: TGCGCCAGCAGCTTTAGAGGGATCGGGGAGAATGAGCAGTTCTTC.

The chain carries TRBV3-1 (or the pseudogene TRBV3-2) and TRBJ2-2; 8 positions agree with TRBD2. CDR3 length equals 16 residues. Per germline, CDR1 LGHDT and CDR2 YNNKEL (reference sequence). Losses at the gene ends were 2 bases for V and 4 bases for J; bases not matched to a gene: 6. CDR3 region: CASSQRSGTITGELFF. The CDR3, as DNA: TGTGCCAGCAGCCAACGTAGCGGGACCATCACCGGGGAGCTGTTTTTT.

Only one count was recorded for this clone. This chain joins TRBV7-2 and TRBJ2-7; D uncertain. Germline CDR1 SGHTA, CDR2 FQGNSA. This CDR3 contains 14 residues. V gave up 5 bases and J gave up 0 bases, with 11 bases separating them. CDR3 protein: CASSLDISSYEQYF. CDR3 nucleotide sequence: TGTGCCAGCAGCCTAGACATTTCCTCCTACGAGCAGTACTTC.

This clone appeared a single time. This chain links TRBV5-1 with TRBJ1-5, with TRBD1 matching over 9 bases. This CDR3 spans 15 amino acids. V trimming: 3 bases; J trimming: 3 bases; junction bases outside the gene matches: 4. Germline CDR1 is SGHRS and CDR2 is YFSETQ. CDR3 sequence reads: CASSSTGGPNQPQHF. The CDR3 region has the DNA TGCGCCAGCAGCTCTACAGGGGGCCCCAATCAGCCCCAGCATTTT.

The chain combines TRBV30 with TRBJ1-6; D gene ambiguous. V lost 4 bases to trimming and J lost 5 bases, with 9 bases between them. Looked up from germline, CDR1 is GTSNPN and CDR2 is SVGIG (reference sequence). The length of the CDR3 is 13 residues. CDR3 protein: CAWKYANNSPLHF. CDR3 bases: TGTGCCTGGAAATACGCTAATAATTCACCCCTCCACTTT. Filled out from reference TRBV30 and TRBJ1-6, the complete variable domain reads SQTIHQWPATLVQPVGSPLSLECTVEGTSNPNLYWYRQAAGRGLQLLFYSVGIGQISSEVPQNLSASRPQDRQFILSSKKLLLSDSGFYLCAWKYANNSPLHFGNGTRLTVT.

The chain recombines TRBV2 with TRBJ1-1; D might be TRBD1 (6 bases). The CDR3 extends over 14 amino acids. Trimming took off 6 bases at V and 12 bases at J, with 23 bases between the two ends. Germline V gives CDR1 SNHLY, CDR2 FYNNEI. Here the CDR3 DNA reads TGTGCCAGCAGGTTAACAATCGATAACAGGGAGCCTTTCTTT. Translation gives CASRLTIDNREPFF. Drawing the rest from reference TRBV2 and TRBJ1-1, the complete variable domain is EPEVTQTPSHQVTQMGQEVILRCVPISNHLYFYWYRQILGQKVEFLVSFYNNEISEKSEIFDDQFSVERPDGSNFTLKIRSTKLEDSAMYFCASRLTIDNREPFFGQGTRLTVV.

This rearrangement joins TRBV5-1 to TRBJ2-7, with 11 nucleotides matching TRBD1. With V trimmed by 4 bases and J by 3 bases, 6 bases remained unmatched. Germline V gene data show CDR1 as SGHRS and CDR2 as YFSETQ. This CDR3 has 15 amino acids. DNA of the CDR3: TGCGCCAGCAGCCCGCCAGGGACAGGGGGCTACGAGCAGTACTTC. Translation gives CASSPPGTGGYEQYF.

The CDR3 loop is CASSLNGDPNYGYTF. CDR3 nucleotides: TGTGCCAGCAGTTTGAACGGGGATCCTAACTATGGCTACACCTTC. The rearrangement joins TRBV28 to TRBJ1-2; D gene uncertain. Trimming pared 3 bases from V and 0 bases from J, leaving 11 bases between. Germline V lookup: CDR1 MDHEN, CDR2 SYDVKM. This CDR3 has 15 residues.

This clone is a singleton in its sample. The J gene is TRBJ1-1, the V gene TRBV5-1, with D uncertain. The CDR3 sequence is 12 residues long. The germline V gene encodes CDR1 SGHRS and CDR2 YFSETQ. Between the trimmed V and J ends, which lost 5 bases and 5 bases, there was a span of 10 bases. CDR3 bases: TGCGCCAGCAGGGAGAGTTGGACTGAAGCTTTCTTT. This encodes CASRESWTEAFF.